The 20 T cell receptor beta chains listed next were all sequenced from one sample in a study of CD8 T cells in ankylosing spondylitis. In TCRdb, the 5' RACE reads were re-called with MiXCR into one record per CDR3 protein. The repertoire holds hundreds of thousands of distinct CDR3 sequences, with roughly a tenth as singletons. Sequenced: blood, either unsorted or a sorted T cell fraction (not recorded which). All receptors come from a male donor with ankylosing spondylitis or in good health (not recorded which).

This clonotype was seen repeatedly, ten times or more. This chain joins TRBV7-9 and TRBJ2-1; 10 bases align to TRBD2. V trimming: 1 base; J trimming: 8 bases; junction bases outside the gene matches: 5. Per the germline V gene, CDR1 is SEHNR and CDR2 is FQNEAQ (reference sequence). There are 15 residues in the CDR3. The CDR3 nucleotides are TGTGCCAGCAGCTTAGAACAGCGGGGGGGCGATGAGCAGTTCTTC. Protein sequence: CASSLEQRGGDEQFF.

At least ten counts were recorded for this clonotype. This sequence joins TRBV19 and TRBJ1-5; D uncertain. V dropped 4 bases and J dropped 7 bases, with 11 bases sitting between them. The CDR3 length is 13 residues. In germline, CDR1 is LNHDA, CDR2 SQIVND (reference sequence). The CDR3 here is CASSNGVGQPQHF. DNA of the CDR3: TGTGCCAGTAGTAACGGGGTGGGGCAGCCCCAGCATTTT.

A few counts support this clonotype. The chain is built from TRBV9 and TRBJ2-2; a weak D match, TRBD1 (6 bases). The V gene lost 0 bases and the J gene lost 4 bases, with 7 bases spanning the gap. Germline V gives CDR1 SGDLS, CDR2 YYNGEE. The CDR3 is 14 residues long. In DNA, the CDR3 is TGTGCCAGCAGCGTAGTAGGGGGCACCGGGGAGCTGTTTTTT. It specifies CASSVVGGTGELFF.

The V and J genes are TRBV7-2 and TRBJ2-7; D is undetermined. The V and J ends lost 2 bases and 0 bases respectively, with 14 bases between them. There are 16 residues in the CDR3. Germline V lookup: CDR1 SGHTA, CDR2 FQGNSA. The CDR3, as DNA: TGTGCCAGCAGCTTAAATTGGGGTGGTTTCTCCTACGAGCAGTACTTC. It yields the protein CASSLNWGGFSYEQYF.

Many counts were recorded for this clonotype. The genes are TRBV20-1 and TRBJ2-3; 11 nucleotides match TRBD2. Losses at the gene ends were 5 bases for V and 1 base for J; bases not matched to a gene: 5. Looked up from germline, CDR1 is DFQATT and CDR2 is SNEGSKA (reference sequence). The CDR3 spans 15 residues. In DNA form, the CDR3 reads TGCAGTGCTCTATTTAGCGGGGGGGGCACAGATACGCAGTATTTT. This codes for CSALFSGGGTDTQYF.

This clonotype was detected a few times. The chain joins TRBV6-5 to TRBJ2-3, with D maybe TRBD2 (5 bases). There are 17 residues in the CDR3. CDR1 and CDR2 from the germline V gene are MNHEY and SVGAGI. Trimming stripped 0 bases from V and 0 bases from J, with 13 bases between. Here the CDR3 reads CASSYSRSAISTDTQYF. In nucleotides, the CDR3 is TGTGCCAGCAGTTACTCGCGTAGCGCGATTAGCACAGATACGCAGTATTTT.

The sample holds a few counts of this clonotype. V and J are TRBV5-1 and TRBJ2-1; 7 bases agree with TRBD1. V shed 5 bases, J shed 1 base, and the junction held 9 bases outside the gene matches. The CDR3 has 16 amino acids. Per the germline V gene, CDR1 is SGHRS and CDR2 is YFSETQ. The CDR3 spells CASSPDRERSYNEQFF. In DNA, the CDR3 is TGCGCCAGCAGTCCAGACAGGGAAAGATCCTACAATGAGCAGTTCTTC.

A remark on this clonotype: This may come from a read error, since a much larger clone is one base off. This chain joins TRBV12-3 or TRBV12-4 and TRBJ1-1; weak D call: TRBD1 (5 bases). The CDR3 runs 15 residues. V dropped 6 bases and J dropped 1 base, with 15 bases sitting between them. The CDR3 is CASRFLYGGNTEAFF. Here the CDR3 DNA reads TGTGCCAGCAGATTCCTGTACGGGGGGAACACTGAAGCTTTCTTT.

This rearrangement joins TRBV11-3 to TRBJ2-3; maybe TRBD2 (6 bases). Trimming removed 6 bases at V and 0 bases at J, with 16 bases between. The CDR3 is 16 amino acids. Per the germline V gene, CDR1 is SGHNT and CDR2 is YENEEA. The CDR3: CASSSRAGYSTDTQYF. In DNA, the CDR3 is TGTGCCAGCAGTTCCAGAGCGGGCTATAGCACAGATACGCAGTATTTT.

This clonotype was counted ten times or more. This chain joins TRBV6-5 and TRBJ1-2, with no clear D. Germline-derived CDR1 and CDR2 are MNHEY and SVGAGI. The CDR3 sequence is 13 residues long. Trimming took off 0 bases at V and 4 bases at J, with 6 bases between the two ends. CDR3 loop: CASSYSQLYGYTF. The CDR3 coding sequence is TGTGCCAGCAGTTACTCGCAACTCTATGGCTACACCTTC.

For the CDR3, the DNA is TGCAGCTCCCGGACTAGCGGGGGCTATAGCCCCTACAATGAGCAGTTCTTC. As protein: CSSRTSGGYSPYNEQFF. V usage is TRBV29-1 and J usage is TRBJ2-1; 13 nucleotides align to TRBD2. CDR1 SQVTM and CDR2 ANQGSEA come from the germline V gene. The J segment lost 2 bases and the V segment lost 8 bases, leaving 12 bases of the junction unmatched. The CDR3 covers 17 residues.

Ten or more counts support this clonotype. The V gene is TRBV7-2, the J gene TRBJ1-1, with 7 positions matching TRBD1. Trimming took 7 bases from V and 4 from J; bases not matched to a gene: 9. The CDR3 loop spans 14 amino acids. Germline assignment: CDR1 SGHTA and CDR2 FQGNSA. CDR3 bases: TGTGCCAGCACCCCGGACAGGATCTCCACTGAAGCTTTCTTT. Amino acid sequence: CASTPDRISTEAFF. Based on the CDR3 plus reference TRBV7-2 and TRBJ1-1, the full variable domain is GAGVSQSPSNKVTEKGKDVELRCDPISGHTALYWYRQSLGQGLEFLIYFQGNSAPDKSGLPSDRFSAERTGGSVSTLTIQRTQQEDSAVYLCASTPDRISTEAFFGQGTRLTVV.

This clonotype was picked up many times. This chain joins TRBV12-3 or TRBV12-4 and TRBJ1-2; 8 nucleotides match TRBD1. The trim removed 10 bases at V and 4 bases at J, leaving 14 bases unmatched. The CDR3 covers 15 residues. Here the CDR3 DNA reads TGTGCCACCCAGGTAGCAGGGGGCCGCCCCTATGGCTACACCTTC. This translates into CATQVAGGRPYGYTF.

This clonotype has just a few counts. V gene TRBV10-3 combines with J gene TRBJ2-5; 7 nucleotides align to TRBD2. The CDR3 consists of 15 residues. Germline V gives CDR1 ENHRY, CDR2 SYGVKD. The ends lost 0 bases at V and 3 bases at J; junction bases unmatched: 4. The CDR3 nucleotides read TGTGCCATCAGTGAGTCCTGGAGCGGGGAAGAGACCCAGTACTTC. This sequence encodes CAISESWSGEETQYF.

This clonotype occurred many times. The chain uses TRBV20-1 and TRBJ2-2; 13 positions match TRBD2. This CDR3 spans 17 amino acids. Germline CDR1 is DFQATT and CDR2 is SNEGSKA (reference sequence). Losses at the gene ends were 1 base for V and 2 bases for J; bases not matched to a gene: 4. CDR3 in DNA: TGCAGTGCTAGAGGGGGACTAGCGGGGCGAAACACCGGGGAGCTGTTTTTT. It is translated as CSARGGLAGRNTGELFF.

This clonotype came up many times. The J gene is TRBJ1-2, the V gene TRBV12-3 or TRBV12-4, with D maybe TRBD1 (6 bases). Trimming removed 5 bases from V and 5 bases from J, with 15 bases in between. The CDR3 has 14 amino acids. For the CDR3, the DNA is TGTGCCAGCAGTCCCCAGGCAGGGGTTTATGGCTACACCTTC. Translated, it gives CASSPQAGVYGYTF.

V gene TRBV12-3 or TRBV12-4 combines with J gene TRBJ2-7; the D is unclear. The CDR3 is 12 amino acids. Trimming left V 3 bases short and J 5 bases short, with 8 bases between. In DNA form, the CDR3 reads TGTGCCAGCAGTTTTGGGTGGGACGAGCAGTACTTC. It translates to CASSFGWDEQYF.

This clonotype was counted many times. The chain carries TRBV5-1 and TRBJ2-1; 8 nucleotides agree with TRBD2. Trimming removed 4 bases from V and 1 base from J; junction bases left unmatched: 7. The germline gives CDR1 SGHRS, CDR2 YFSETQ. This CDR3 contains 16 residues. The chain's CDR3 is CASSPTGGGSYNEQFF. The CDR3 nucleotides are TGCGCCAGCAGCCCCACCGGGGGGGGTTCCTACAATGAGCAGTTCTTC.

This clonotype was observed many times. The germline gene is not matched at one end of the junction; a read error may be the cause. For the CDR3, the DNA is TGCGCCAGCAGCTTCTCTGGAAACACCATATATTTT. It yields the protein CASSFSGNTIYF. The gene calls are TRBV12-3 or TRBV12-4 and TRBJ1-3; D call uncertain. This CDR3 is built from 12 residues.

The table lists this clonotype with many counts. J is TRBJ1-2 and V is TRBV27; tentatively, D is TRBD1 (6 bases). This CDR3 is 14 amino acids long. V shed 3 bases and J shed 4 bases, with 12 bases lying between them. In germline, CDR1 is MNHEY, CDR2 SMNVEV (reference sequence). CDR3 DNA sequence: TGTGCCAGCAGTTTCCTGGGAGGGGGCTATGGCTACACCTTC. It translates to CASSFLGGGYGYTF.